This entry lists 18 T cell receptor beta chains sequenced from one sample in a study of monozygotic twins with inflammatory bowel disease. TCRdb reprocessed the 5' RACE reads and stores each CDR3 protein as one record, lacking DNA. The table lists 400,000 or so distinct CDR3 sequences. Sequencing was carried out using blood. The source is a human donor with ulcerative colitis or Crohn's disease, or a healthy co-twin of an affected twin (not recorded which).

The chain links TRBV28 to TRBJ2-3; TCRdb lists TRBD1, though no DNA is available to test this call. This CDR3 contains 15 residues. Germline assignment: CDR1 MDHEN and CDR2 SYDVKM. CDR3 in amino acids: CASSPTGTGTDTQYF.

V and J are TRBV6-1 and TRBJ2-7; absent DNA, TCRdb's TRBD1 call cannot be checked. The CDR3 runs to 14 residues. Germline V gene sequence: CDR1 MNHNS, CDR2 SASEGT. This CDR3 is CASSEITGGYEQYF.

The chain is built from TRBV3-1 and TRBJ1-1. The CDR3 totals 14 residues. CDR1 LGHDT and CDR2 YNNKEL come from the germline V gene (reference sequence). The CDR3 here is CASSLGGGNRKAFF.

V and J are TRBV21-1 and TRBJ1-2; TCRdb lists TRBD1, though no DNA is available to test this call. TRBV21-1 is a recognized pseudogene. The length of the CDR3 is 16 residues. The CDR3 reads CASSKGQGALDYGYTF.

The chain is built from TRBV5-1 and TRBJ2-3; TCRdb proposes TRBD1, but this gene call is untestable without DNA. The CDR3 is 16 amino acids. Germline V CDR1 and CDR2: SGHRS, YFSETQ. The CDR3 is CASSHRIRGRTDTQYF.

CDR3 sequence: CASSCLVLSNQPQHF. The chain combines TRBV11-2 with TRBJ1-5. From germline, CDR1 is SGHAT and CDR2 FQNNGV. This CDR3 region has 15 residues. Full variable domain (missing parts from reference TRBV11-2 and TRBJ1-5): EAGVAQSPRYKIIEKRQSVAFWCNPISGHATLYWYQQILGQGPKLLIQFQNNGVVDDSQLPKDRFSAERLKGVDSTLKIQPAKLEDSAVYLCASSCLVLSNQPQHFGDGTRLSIL.

The CDR3 reads CASSQALGGYSGYTF. The chain joins TRBV14 to TRBJ1-2. This CDR3 spans 15 amino acids. Per the germline V gene, CDR1 is SGHDN and CDR2 is FVKESK.

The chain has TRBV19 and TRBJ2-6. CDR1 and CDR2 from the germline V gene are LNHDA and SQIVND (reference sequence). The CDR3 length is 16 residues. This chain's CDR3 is CASQDLSSSGANVLTF.

The CDR3 sequence: CASSGTSPNTGELFF. The chain carries TRBV9 and TRBJ2-2; TCRdb proposes TRBD2, but this gene call is untestable without DNA. Germline V gene data show CDR1 as SGDLS and CDR2 as YYNGEE. The CDR3 runs 15 residues. The entire variable domain, with the rest obtained from reference TRBV9 and TRBJ2-2, is as follows: DSGVTQTPKHLITATGQRVTLRCSPRSGDLSVYWYQQSLDQGLQFLIQYYNGEERAKGNILERFSAQQFPDLHSELNLSSLELGDSALYFCASSGTSPNTGELFFGEGSRLTVL.

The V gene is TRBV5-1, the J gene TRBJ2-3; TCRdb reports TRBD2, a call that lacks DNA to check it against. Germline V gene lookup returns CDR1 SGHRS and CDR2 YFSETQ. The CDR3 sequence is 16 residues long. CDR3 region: CASSPGLAGTGDTQYF.

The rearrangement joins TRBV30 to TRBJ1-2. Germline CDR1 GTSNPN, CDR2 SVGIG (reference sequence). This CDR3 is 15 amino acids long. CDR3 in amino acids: CAWSVSLAGSGGYTF.

The CDR3 sequence: CASSLEYSTDTQYF. The chain is built from TRBV11-1 and TRBJ2-3. Per germline, CDR1 SGHAT and CDR2 FQDESV (reference sequence). The CDR3 runs to 14 residues.

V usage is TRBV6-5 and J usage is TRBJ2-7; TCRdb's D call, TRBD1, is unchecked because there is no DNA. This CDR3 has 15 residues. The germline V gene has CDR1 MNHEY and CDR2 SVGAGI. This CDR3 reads CASSSPRTASYEQYF.

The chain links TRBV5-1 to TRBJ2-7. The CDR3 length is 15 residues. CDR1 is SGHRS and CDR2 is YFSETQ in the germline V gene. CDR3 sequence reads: CASSLDTGLRSEQYF.

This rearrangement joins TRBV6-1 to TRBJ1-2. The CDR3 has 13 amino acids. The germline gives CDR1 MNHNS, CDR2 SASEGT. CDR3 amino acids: CASSEEGYYGYTF.

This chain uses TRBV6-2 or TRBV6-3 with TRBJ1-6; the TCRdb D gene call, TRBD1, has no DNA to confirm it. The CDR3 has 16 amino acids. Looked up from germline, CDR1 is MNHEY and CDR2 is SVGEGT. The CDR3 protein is CASNLSTGTERSPLHF.

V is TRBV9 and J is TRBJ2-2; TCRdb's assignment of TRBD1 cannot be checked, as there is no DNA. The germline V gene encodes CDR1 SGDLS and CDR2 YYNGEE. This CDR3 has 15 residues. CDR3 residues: CASSVGQENTGELFF.

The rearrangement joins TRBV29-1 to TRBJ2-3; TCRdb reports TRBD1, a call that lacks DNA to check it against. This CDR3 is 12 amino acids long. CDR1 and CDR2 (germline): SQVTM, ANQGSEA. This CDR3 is CSVADSSDTQYF.